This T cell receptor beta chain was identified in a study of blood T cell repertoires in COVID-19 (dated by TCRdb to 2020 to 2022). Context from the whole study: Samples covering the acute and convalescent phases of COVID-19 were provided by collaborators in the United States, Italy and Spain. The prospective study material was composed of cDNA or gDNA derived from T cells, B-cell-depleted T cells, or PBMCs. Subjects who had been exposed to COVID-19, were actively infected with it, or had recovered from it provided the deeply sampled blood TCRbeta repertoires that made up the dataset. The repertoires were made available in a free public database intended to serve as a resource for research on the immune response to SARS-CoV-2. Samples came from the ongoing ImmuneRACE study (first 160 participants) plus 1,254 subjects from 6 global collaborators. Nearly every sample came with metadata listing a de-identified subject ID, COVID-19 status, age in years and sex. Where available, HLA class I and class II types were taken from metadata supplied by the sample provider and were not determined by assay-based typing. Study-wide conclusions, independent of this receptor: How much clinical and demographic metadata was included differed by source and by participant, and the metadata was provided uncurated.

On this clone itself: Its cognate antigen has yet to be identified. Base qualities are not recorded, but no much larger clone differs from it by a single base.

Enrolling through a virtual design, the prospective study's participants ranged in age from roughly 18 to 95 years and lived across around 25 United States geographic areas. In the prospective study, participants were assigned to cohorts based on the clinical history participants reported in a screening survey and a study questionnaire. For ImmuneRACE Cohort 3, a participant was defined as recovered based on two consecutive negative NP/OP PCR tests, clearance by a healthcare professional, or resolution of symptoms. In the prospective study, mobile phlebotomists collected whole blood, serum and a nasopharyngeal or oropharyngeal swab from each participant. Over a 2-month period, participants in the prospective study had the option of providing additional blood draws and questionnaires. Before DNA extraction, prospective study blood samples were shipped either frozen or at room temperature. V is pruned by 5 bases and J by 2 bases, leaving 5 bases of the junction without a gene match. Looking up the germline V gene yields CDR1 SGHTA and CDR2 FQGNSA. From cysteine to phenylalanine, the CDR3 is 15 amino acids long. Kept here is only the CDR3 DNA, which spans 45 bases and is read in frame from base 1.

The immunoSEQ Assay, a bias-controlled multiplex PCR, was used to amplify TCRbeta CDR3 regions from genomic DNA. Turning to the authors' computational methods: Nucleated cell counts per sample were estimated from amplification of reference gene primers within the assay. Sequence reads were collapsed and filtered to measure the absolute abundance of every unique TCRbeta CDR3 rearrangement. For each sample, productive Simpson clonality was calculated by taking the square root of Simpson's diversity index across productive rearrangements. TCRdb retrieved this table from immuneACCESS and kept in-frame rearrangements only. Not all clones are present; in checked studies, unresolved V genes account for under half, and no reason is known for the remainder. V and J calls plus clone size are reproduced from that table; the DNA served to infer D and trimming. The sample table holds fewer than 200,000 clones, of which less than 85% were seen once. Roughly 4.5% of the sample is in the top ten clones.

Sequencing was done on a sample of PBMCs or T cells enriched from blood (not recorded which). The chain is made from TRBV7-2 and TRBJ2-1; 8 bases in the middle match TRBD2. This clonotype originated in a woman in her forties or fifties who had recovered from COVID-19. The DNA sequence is TGTGCCAGCAGCCCGAGCGGGAGAGCCTACAATGAGCAGTTCTTC. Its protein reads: CASSPSGRAYNEQFF.